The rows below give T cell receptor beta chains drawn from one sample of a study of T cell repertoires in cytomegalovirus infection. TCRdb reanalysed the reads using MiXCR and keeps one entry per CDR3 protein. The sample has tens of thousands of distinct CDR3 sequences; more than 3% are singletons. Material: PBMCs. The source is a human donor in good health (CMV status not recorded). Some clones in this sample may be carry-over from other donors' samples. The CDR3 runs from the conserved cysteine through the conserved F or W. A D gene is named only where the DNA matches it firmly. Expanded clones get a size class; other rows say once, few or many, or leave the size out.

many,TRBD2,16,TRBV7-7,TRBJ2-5,TGTGCTAGCAGCTCGGGACTAGCGGGAGGAGGAGAGACCCAGTACTTC,CASSSGLAGGGETQYF
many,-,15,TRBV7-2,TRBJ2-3,TGTGCCAGCAGCCTCCCCTCCCCTCCTTTAGATACGCAGTATTTT,CASSLPSPPLDTQYF
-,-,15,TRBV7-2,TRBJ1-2,TGTGCCAGCAGCTTAAACCCGGATTTTAACTATGGCTACACCTTC,CASSLNPDFNYGYTF
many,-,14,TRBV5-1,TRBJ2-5,TGCGCCAGCAGCCCGACCCTAAATCAAGAGACCCAGTACTTC,CASSPTLNQETQYF
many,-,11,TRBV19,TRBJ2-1,TGTGCCAGTAGTATACGGGATGAGCAGTTCTTC,CASSIRDEQFF
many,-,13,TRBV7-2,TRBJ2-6,TGTGCCAGCAGCGGGGGTGGGGCCAACGTCCTGACTTTC,CASSGGGANVLTF
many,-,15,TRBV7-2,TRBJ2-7,TGTGCCAGCAGCTTAGGGGCGGGACAGCGCTACGAGCAGTACTTC,CASSLGAGQRYEQYF
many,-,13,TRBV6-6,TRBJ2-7,TGTGCCAGCAGGGGGACAACCCCCTACGAGCAGTACTTC,CASRGTTPYEQYF
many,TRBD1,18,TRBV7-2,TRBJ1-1,TGTGCCAGCAGCTTAGATGGGGGACAGGTAGTGGGAAATGTCGAAGCTTTCTTT,CASSLDGGQVVGNVEAFF
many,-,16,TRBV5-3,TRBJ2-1,TGTGCCAGCAGCACCCTCAAACGGGGGTCCTACAATGAGCAGTTCTTC,CASSTLKRGSYNEQFF
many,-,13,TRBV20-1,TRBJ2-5,TGCAGTGCCACCGGGACGTACCAAGAGACCCAGTACTTC,CSATGTYQETQYF
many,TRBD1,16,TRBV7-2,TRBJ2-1,TGTGCCAGCAGCTTTTCAGGGGGACAGGGGCGCAATGAGCAGTTCTTC,CASSFSGGQGRNEQFF
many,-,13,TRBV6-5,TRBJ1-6,TGTGCCAGCAGTTACACGACAGGCTTACCCCTCCACTTT,CASSYTTGLPLHF
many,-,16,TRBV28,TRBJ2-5,TGTGCCAGCAGTTTACCACCAAGTTGGGACCCGGAGACCCAGTACTTC,CASSLPPSWDPETQYF
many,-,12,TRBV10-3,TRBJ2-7,TGTGCCATCAGTGAGTCGGGCTACGAGCAGTACTTC,CAISESGYEQYF
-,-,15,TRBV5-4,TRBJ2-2,TGTGCCAGCAGCTTGGGACTAACGAACACCGGGGAGCTGTTTTTT,CASSLGLTNTGELFF
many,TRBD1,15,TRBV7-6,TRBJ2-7,TGTGCCAGCAGCATTAGACAGGGCCGGTCCTACGAGCAGTACTTC,CASSIRQGRSYEQYF
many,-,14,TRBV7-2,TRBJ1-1,TGTGCCAGCAGCTTCGGACAGTTGAACACTGAAGCTTTCTTT,CASSFGQLNTEAFF
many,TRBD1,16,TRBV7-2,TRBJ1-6,TGTGCCAGCAGCTTAGTGGTGGGACAGGGATATTCACCCCTCCACTTT,CASSLVVGQGYSPLHF
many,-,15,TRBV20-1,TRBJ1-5,TGCAGTGTTAGCCAACAGGGAAGGAGCAATCAGCCCCAGCATTTT,CSVSQQGRSNQPQHF
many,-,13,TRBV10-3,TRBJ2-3,TGTGCCGGCAAGGGAGTTTTGACAGATACGCAGTATTTT,CAGKGVLTDTQYF
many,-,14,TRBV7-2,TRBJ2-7,TGTGCCAGCAGCTTTAGTGCAGGTTCCTACGAGCAGTACTTC,CASSFSAGSYEQYF
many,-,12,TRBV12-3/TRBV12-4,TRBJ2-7,TGTGCCAGCAGTTTTCTTATCTACGAGCAGTACTTC,CASSFLIYEQYF
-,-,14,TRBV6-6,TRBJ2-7,TGTGCCAGCAGTAAGTCGGGACAACCCTACGAGCAGTACTTC,CASSKSGQPYEQYF
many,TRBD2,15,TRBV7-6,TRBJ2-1,TGTGCCAGCAGCTTAGCGACTAGCGGGAAAGGTGAGCAGTTCTTC,CASSLATSGKGEQFF
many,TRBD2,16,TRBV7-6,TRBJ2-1,TGTGCCAGCAGCTTCCTTAGCGGGGGGATTAACAATGAGCAGTTCTTC,CASSFLSGGINNEQFF
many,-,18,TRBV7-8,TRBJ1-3,TGTGCCAGCAGCTTAGGACTTGCGGCGGGGCCCTCTGGAAACACCATATATTTT,CASSLGLAAGPSGNTIYF
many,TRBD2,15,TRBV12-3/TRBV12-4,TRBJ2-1,TGTGCCAGCAGTTTAGCGGGGACTAGCACCGATGAGCAGTTCTTC,CASSLAGTSTDEQFF
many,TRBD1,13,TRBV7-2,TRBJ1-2,TGTGCCAGCAGCTTAAGACAGGGAGCTGGCTACACCTTC,CASSLRQGAGYTF
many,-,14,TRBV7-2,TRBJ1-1,TGTGCCAGCAGCCACAGCGCTCAGAACACTGAAGCTTTCTTT,CASSHSAQNTEAFF
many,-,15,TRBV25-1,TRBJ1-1,TGTGCCAGCGGCCGAGGCTGGGGGCCGAACACTGAAGCTTTCTTT,CASGRGWGPNTEAFF
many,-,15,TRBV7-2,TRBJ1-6,TGTGCCAGCAGCTTAGTTTTCCGGACCGGGTCACCCCTCCACTTT,CASSLVFRTGSPLHF
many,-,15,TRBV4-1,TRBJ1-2,TGCGCCAGCAGCCTGAAACCAGGGTCGACGGATGGCTACACCTTC,CASSLKPGSTDGYTF
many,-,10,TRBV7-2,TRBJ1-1,TGTGCCAGCAGCTTCCCGGGGGCTTTCTTT,CASSFPGAFF
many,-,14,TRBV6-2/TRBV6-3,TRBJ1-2,TGTGCCAGCAGCCGAGACAGGACAAACTATGGCTACACCTTC,CASSRDRTNYGYTF
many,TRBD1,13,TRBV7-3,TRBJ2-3,TGTGCCAGCAGCGAAGGGGGCCGGGATACGCAGTATTTT,CASSEGGRDTQYF
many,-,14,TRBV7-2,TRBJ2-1,TGTGCCAGCAGCGCACGACGGATTGCTGGTGAGCAGTTCTTC,CASSARRIAGEQFF